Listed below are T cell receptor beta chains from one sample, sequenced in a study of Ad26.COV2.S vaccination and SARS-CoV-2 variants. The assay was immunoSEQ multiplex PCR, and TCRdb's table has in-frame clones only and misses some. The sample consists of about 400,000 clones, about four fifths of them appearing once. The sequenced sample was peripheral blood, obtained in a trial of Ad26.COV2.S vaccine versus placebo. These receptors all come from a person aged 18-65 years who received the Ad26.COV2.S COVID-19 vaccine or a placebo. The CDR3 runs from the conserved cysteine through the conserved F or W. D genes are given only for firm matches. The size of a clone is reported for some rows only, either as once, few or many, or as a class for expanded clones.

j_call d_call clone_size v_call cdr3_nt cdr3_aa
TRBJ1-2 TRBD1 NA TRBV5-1 TGCGCCAGCAGCTTGCAGGGGGAGAGTGGCTACACCTTC CASSLQGESGYTF
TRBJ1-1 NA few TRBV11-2 TGTGCCAGCAGCTTAGGGCGATTCCGATCTACCCAACAAGCTTTCTTT CASSLGRFRSTQQAFF
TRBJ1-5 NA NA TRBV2 TGTGCCACCCGGGAAAATCAGCCCCAGCATTTT CATRENQPQHF
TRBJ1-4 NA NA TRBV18 TGTGCCAGCTCACCAGGGACTTTAACTAATGAAAAACTGTTTTTT CASSPGTLTNEKLFF
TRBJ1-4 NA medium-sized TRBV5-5 TGTGCCATCGACTACGGGAACTCTTGCGAAAAACTGTTTTTT CAIDYGNSCEKLFF
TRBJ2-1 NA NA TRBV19 TGTGCCAGTAGTATGGGACTTCCATACAATGAGCAGTTCTTC CASSMGLPYNEQFF
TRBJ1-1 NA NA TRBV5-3 TGTGCCAGAAGCGAATCACAGGGAAACACTGAAGCTTTCTTT CARSESQGNTEAFF
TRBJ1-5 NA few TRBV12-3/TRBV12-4 TGTGCCAGCAGACGCCGGGGTGATCAGCCCCAGCATTTT CASRRRGDQPQHF
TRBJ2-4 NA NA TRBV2 TGTGCCAGCAGTGAAGACTCTAGTGGGTTGGGGCTGTCGCATCAGTACTTC CASSEDSSGLGLSHQYF
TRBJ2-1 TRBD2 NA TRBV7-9 TGTGCCAGCAGCTTCCGACTAGCGGTGAATGAGCAGTTCTTC CASSFRLAVNEQFF
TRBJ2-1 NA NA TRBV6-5 TGTGCCAGCAGTTACTCGGTGGGGAGCTCCTACAATGAGCAGTTCTTC CASSYSVGSSYNEQFF
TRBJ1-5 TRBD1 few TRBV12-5 TGTGCTAGTGGTGAAGGACAGGGGGCATGGTTAAGTCAGCCCCAGCATTTT CASGEGQGAWLSQPQHF
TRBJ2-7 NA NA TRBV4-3 TGCGCCAGCAGCCAAGATGTTAGGGCCAGAATCTACGAGCAGTACTTC CASSQDVRARIYEQYF
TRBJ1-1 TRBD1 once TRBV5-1 TGCGCCAGCAGCTTGGAGGGCAGGGGGCACACTGAAGCTTTCTTT CASSLEGRGHTEAFF
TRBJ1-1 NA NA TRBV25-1 TGTGCCAGCAGTCTTCGGGGGGGCCTGGATGAAGCTTTCTTT CASSLRGGLDEAFF
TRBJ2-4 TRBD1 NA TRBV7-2 TGTGCCAGCAGCCAAAGACAGGGGGAAAACATTCAGTACTTC CASSQRQGENIQYF
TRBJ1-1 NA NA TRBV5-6 TGTGCCAGCAGTTTTGCGGACGTTGAAGCTTTCTTT CASSFADVEAFF
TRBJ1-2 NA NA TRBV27 TGTGCCAGCAGTGGGGAGAATAACTATGGCTACACCTTC CASSGENNYGYTF
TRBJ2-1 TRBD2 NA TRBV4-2 TGTGCCAGCAGCGGGGGGGGAGAGCAGTTCTTC CASSGGGEQFF
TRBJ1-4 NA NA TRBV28 TGTGGGGTAGGGATCCGCGATGAAAAACTGTTTTTT CGVGIRDEKLFF
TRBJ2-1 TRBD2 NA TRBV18 TGTGCCAGCTCTATTAGCGGGAGAGCGGACAATGAGCAGTTCTTC CASSISGRADNEQFF
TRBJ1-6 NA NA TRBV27 TGTGCCAGCAGTTTAGGGTACAGCTCCTATAATTCACCCCTCCACTTT CASSLGYSSYNSPLHF
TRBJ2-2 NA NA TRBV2 TGTGCCAGCACCCGGGTTGGGGTCGGCACCGGGGAGCTGTTTTTT CASTRVGVGTGELFF
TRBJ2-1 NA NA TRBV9 TGTGCCAGCGGTCTCCTAGCAGGGAATGAGCAGTTCTTC CASGLLAGNEQFF
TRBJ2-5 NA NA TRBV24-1 TGTGCCACCAGTGATTTGGAGTCGGACCAAGAGACCCAGTACTTC CATSDLESDQETQYF
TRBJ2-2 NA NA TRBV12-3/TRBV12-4 TGTGCCAGCAGAATCACAGGCACCGGGGAGCTGTTTTTT CASRITGTGELFF
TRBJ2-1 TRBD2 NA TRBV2 TGTGCCAGCAGTGAAGGACTAGCGGGCCACAATGAGCAGTTCTTC CASSEGLAGHNEQFF
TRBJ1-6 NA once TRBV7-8 TGTGCCAGCCAGACGGCGAATAATTCACCCCTCCACTTT CASQTANNSPLHF
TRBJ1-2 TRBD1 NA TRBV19 TGTGCCAGTAGTACCGGGACAGGGTATGGCTACACCTTC CASSTGTGYGYTF
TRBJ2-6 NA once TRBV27 TGTGCCAGCAGTACGGGCCCAGGATCTGGGGCCAACGTCCTGACTTTC CASSTGPGSGANVLTF
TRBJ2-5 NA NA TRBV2 TGTGCCAGCAGTGTCGGAAAAGAGACCCAGTACTTC CASSVGKETQYF
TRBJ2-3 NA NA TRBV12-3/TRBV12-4 TGTGCCAGCAGTCCCGGTGGGGCAGATACGCAGTATTTT CASSPGGADTQYF
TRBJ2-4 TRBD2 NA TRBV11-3 TGTGCCAGCAGCGCAGGAGCGGGAGTTGGGACCATTCAGTACTTC CASSAGAGVGTIQYF
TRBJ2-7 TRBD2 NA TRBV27 TGTGCCAGCAGCCCGAACGGGGGGAGCGAGCAGTACTTC CASSPNGGSEQYF
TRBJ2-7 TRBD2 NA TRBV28 TGTGCCAGCAGTGTTACCTCCCCGACTAGCGACGAGCAGTACTTC CASSVTSPTSDEQYF
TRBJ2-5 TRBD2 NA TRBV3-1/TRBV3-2 TGTGCCAGCAGCCAAGAAGGTCTAGCGGGATGGGAGACCCAGTACTTC CASSQEGLAGWETQYF
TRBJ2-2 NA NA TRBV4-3 TGCGCCAGCAGCCGGGACACCACGAACACCGGGGAGCTGTTTTTT CASSRDTTNTGELFF
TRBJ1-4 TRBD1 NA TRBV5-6 TGTGCCAGCAGCTTGCCCGGGACAGGGGTTGAAAAACTGTTTTTT CASSLPGTGVEKLFF
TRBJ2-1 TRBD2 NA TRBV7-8 TGTGCCAGCAGCTATAGCGGGGCCCCCTACAATGAGCAGTTCTTC CASSYSGAPYNEQFF
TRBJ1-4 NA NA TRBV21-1 TGTGCCAGCAGCAAGGGACGGTTTAATGAAAAACTGTTTTTT CASSKGRFNEKLFF